This T cell receptor beta chain comes out of a study of T cell repertoires in breast cancer (dated by TCRdb to about 2016). Study-level background: Samples profiled in the study came from tumors, lymph nodes and peripheral blood lymphocytes of breast cancer patients, along with peripheral blood from healthy control donors. Most of the 20 to 25 patient tumors analyzed for shared TCRs were ER+/PR+. Nine healthy donors, of an age range similar to that of the patients, were included as controls. On average, sequencing produced roughly 480,000 sequences per sample and approximately 9 reads per input cell. Given the low mutational burden of breast cancer and the rarity of common mutations in breast cancer, it was reasoned that TCRs shared between breast cancer patients would target shared antigens. After being minced and digested with Liberase and DNase, tumors and tumor-involved lymph nodes were passed through 70-um and 40-um filters. Tumor-free lymph nodes were processed without enzymatic digestion, and blood samples were separated by Ficoll. Findings and caveats that apply to the study as a whole: Shared TCRs showed TRBV7 predominance, possibly reflecting tumor recognition or mispriming bias from eight TRBV7 primers. Eighteen TCR pairs were shared across seven or more patient tumors and were rarely found in control blood, which suggested possible tumor specificity. Genuine antitumor clones may have been missed because singleton TCRs were discarded and only part of each tumor was sampled. Emulsion RT-PCR was considered qualitative rather than quantitative, since transcript abundance and primer differences skewed clone recovery. Shared TCRs were encoded by various nucleotide sequences, which suggests selection and expansion based on antigen. Sentinel lymph nodes involved by tumor shared about fourfold more TCRs with matched tumor repertoires than tumor-free nodes did (approximately 8% versus 2%).

This clonotype turned up a few times. The target of this receptor is not known. No qualities accompany the bases; no much larger clone lies one base away. Libraries were prepared through emulsion pairing. Unpaired genes were suppressed by a second nested PCR with blocking oligos, after which a third nested PCR added Illumina adaptors and barcodes. Each master mix for emulsion RT-PCR held about 5,000-280,000 T cells along with C-region, Stepout and V-region primers. The Micellula Emulsion and Purification Kit was used to make the emulsions, and Qiagen OneStep RT-PCR reagents were used for RT-PCR. Pooled libraries were sequenced on an Illumina MiSeq with paired-end 2 x 250 reads. On the study's bioinformatics: Read pairs were joined in Galaxy and clipped at the engineered overlap into separate alpha and beta files; unclipped reads were discarded. To assign alpha-beta pairs, the researchers used CompleteTCR, a MiTCR-based pipeline that relies on an R script to link chains sharing read cluster identifiers. TCR sequences observed only once, about 1-3.3%, were removed as potential sequencing errors. In TCRdb, the public reads were trimmed at Q25 with fastp and aligned with MiXCR, with productive beta chains retained. Rows merge per CDR3 protein into single entries with the most common DNA and genes. TCRdb assigned the V and J calls; the authors' analysis was not used. The table for this sample lists about 40,000 distinct CDR3 sequences; 45% of them were counted only once. Approximately 60% of the sample rests with the top ten.

The study used an expanded emulsion RT-PCR method with primers for all TCR V genes to analyze paired alpha-beta TCRs of CD8+ T cells. CD8+ T cells were isolated with a CD8 positive selection kit and incubated overnight in approximately 10 IU/mL IL-2 before emulsion RT-PCR. Trimming takes 2 bases from V and 3 bases from J, and the germline ends sit 17 bases apart. In the germline V gene (reference sequence), CDR1 corresponds to MNHEY and CDR2 to SMNVEV. Its CDR3 holds 16 amino acids, cysteine through phenylalanine. Only CDR3 DNA is held: 48 bases, read in frame from base 1. This receptor was identified in a pool of human donors with breast cancer or a healthy control (not recorded which). Sequenced: CD8+ T cells. The chain is assembled from TRBV27 and TRBJ2-7; the D call is tentative, TRBD1 or TRBD2, as each matches 5 bases. The CDR3 protein: CASSLRPGTSYYEQYF. The DNA reads as follows: TGTGCCAGCAGTTTACGTCCCGGGACGAGTTACTACGAGCAGTACTTC.